This is a list of T cell receptor beta chains from one sample in a study of T cell responses to AZD1222 COVID-19 vaccine. Measured with immunoSEQ multiplex PCR; TCRdb has only the in-frame clones, and not every one. Counted here are 150,000 or so clones, 94% occurring once; the ten biggest clones make up approximately 0.64%. Sequencing was performed on peripheral blood, taken on day 0 of AZD1222 vaccination. Every receptor here comes from an adult in good health. The CDR3 runs from the conserved cysteine through the conserved F or W. D genes are given only for firm matches.

D gene	J gene	V gene	CDR3 protein	CDR3 DNA
NA	TRBJ1-1	TRBV7-3	CASSLGGANTEAFF	TGTGCCAGCAGCTTAGGGGGCGCTAACACTGAAGCTTTCTTT
TRBD2	TRBJ2-2	TRBV3-1/TRBV3-2	CASSLFGLGFMYAGELFF	TGTGCCAGCAGCCTCTTTGGACTAGGCTTTATGTATGCCGGGGAGCTGTTTTTT
NA	TRBJ2-7	TRBV6-5	CASSYGGRVGEQYF	TGTGCCAGCAGTTACGGGGGGCGAGTTGGCGAGCAGTACTTC
TRBD1	TRBJ1-1	TRBV5-1	CASSLANTGGTEAFF	TGCGCCAGCAGCTTGGCGAACACAGGGGGAACTGAAGCTTTCTTT
NA	TRBJ2-1	TRBV24-1	CATSDFDRSLGNEQFF	TGTGCCACCAGTGATTTTGATAGGTCACTGGGCAATGAGCAGTTCTTC
NA	TRBJ1-6	TRBV6-1	CASSGPGKSSYNSPLHF	TGTGCCAGCAGTGGGCCGGGCAAGAGCTCCTATAATTCACCCCTCCACTTT
NA	TRBJ2-1	TRBV28	CASSPVLAGRYNEQFF	TGTGCCAGCAGTCCCGTTTTGGCGGGTAGATACAATGAGCAGTTCTTC
TRBD1	TRBJ1-6	TRBV18	CASSPGQDYNSPLHF	TGTGCCAGCTCACCCGGACAGGACTATAATTCACCCCTCCACTTT
NA	TRBJ1-1	TRBV5-4	CASSPGGTEAFF	TGTGCCAGCAGCCCGGGGGGCACTGAAGCTTTCTTT
NA	TRBJ2-1	TRBV21-1	CASSRGESHEQFF	TGTGCCAGCAGTCGCGGGGAGTCCCATGAGCAGTTCTTC
NA	TRBJ2-7	TRBV6-4	CASPTGETLSEQYF	TGTGCCAGCCCAACGGGAGAGACCCTTAGCGAGCAGTACTTC